The following is a TCR beta chain sequence with its context. This sample was taken from a study of OX40 agonist ivuxolimab in advanced cancers. For the study at large: Ivuxolimab is an agonistic anti-OX40 (CD134) antibody, and patients were treated with it.

Produced via immunoSEQ multiplex PCR; TCRdb's table is partial and in-frame only. The table records around 25,000 clones, over 65% of them present only once. CDR1 SEHNR and CDR2 FQNEAQ come from the germline V gene (reference sequence). V was trimmed by 9 bases and J by 1 base, leaving 6 bases between them. This CDR3 has 12 amino acids. V and J are TRBV7-9 and TRBJ2-2; maybe TRBD1 (6 bases). The source material was CD4+ or CD8+ T cells sorted from blood, sampled in a trial of the OX40 agonist ivuxolimab. The TCR originated in an adult with an advanced solid tumor such as melanoma, head and neck, liver or kidney cancer. In nucleotides, the CDR3 is TGTGCCAGGACAGGGAACACCGGGGAGCTGTTTTTT. Residues: CARTGNTGELFF.